This T cell receptor (beta chain) was sequenced for a study of CD4 T cells in relation to SARS-CoV-2 and coronaviruses. Overall study context: PBMCs were cultured with antigen for roughly nine days before TCR beta sequencing.

Unexposed donor CD4+ T cells date from 2011-2018, before the COVID-19 pandemic. The cells were cultured for around ten days before CD4+ T cells were isolated. On this clone itself: What it binds is unknown.

Study-level results: This crossreactivity analysis covered spike protein alone, no other viral proteins.

Produced via immunoSEQ multiplex PCR; TCRdb's table is partial and in-frame only. This sample has around 16,000 clones, with approximately 78% found just once. The clonotype comes from a human donor in good health. The sequenced sample consisted of CD4+ T cells from PBMCs, cultured in vitro.

The CDR3 region is CASTHRVQGRQPQHF. CDR3 DNA sequence: TGTGCCAGCACCCACAGGGTCCAGGGACGACAGCCCCAGCATTTT. The rearrangement uses TRBV6-5 and TRBJ1-5; TRBD1 is a possible D gene (6 bases). Germline V gene data show CDR1 as MNHEY and CDR2 as SVGAGI. The CDR3 runs to 15 residues. V was clipped by 7 bases and J by 7 bases, with 20 bases between them.